The 30 T cell receptor beta chains below all came from one sample that was sequenced in a study of long-term antiretroviral therapy in people with HIV (dated by TCRdb to 2021 to 2024). The immunoSEQ hsTCRB v3.0 assay was used at survey level resolution to sequence the TRB variable region. The table was pulled from immuneACCESS by TCRdb, which kept in-frame rearrangements only. Such tables lose some clones; where checked, under half of the loss comes from unresolved V genes, and the rest has no known cause. This sample lists roughly 29,000 clones; approximately 85% were detected once. The biggest ten clones account for just under 8.5% of the sample. Sequencing used unsorted PBMCs, obtained 3 years after starting antiretroviral therapy. These receptors were collected from a middle-aged man with HIV.

The chain carries TRBV4-1 and TRBJ1-2; 8 bases are a match to TRBD1. This CDR3 comprises 15 residues. Germline V CDR1 and CDR2: MGHRA, YSYEKL. Trimming removed 8 bases from V and 3 bases from J; junction bases left unmatched: 11. The CDR3 sequence is CASQLGDRWDYGYTF. The CDR3 bases are TGCGCCAGCCAGCTCGGGGACAGGTGGGACTATGGCTACACCTTC.

The chain combines TRBV5-4 with TRBJ2-3; perhaps TRBD2 as D (6 bases). Germline CDR1 and CDR2: SGHNT and YYREEE (reference sequence). This CDR3 has 14 residues. V shed 2 bases and J shed 2 bases, with 9 bases lying between them. CDR3 in amino acids: CASSFSLATDTQYF. CDR3 in DNA: TGTGCCAGCAGCTTCTCACTAGCCACAGATACGCAGTATTTT.

The chain is built from TRBV5-8 and TRBJ1-4, with a weak D call TRBD1 (5 bases). Trimming took off 2 bases at V and 2 bases at J, with 25 bases between the two ends. Germline V gene lookup returns CDR1 SGHTS and CDR2 YDEGEE. The length of the CDR3 is 20 residues. CDR3 residues: CASSFYAPLESRGTNEKLFF. The CDR3 DNA reads as TGTGCCAGCAGCTTCTACGCTCCCTTGGAGTCCCGGGGGACTAATGAAAAACTGTTTTTT.

This chain connects TRBV2 to TRBJ1-1; D uncertain. The CDR3 has 11 amino acids. Trimming stripped 8 bases from V and 1 base from J, with 5 bases between. Germline assignment: CDR1 SNHLY and CDR2 FYNNEI. CDR3 amino acids: CASGTNTEAFF. Written as DNA, the CDR3 is TGTGCCAGCGGTACGAACACTGAAGCTTTCTTT.

V usage is TRBV6-6 and J usage is TRBJ1-1; D is unresolved. The CDR3 length is 14 residues. CDR1 is MNHNY, CDR2 SVGAGI, per germline (reference sequence). Deletions cut 9 bases from V and 3 bases from J, with 17 bases between. The CDR3 DNA sequence: TGTGCCAGTAGCTCCCGGGGTATGGACACTGAAGCTTTCTTT. As protein: CASSSRGMDTEAFF.

This rearrangement joins TRBV11-2 to TRBJ2-7; 10 bases are a match to TRBD2. This CDR3 is built from 16 residues. Germline loops: CDR1 SGHAT, CDR2 FQNNGV. J gave up 2 bases and V 5 bases, and 9 bases lay outside the gene matches. DNA for the CDR3: TGTGCCAGCAGCGGATTAAGCGGGAGGGCGGCCTACGAGCAGTACTTC. It translates to CASSGLSGRAAYEQYF.

The chain carries TRBV12-5 and TRBJ2-1; no clear D. Trimming stripped 6 bases from V and 10 bases from J, with 13 bases between. Germline loops: CDR1 LGHNT, CDR2 FRNRAP. The CDR3 runs 12 residues. The CDR3: CASGSGVSEQFF. CDR3 sequence (DNA): TGTGCTAGTGGCTCTGGGGTTTCCGAGCAGTTCTTC.

The chain recombines TRBV18 with TRBJ2-7; D gene unclear. There are 17 residues in the CDR3. From germline, CDR1 is KGHSH and CDR2 LQKENI. Between the trimmed V and J ends, which lost 1 base and 0 bases, there was a span of 16 bases. CDR3 DNA: TGTGCCAGCTCACCACGGATTAAAAGGACGGACTCCTACGAGCAGTACTTC. Its protein is CASSPRIKRTDSYEQYF.

This chain connects TRBV10-3 to TRBJ2-5; D remains ambiguous. V lost 4 bases, J lost 5 bases, and 14 bases lay in between. The germline CDR1 and CDR2 sequences are ENHRY and SYGVKD. This CDR3 is built from 14 residues. The CDR3 coding sequence is TGTGCCATCAGTGTGGAGCTAAGGTCGGAGACCCAGTACTTC. It is translated as CAISVELRSETQYF.

V usage is TRBV30 and J usage is TRBJ1-2; tentative D call: TRBD1 (5 bases). This CDR3 is built from 14 residues. Trimming took off 0 bases at V and 4 bases at J, with 12 bases between the two ends. CDR1 is GTSNPN, CDR2 SVGIG, per germline (reference sequence). CDR3 in DNA: TGTGCCTGGAGTGTACAGGTTAAGGGCTATGGCTACACCTTC. Translating gives CAWSVQVKGYGYTF. Complete variable domain (other parts from reference TRBV30 and TRBJ1-2): SQTIHQWPATLVQPVGSPLSLECTVEGTSNPNLYWYRQAAGRGLQLLFYSVGIGQISSEVPQNLSASRPQDRQFILSSKKLLLSDSGFYLCAWSVQVKGYGYTFGSGTRLTVV.

This clone was counted a single time. The CDR3 DNA sequence: TGTGCCAGCAGCTTTTTAGAGGGATTGACTAGCACAGATACGCAGTATTTT. It is translated as CASSFLEGLTSTDTQYF. The genes are TRBV7-8 and TRBJ2-3; a possible D gene is TRBD2 (5 bases). The germline V gene encodes CDR1 SGHVS and CDR2 FQNEAQ. The CDR3 covers 17 residues. Trimming took off 3 bases at V and 0 bases at J, with 16 bases between the two ends.

This chain links TRBV5-5 with TRBJ2-3; possibly TRBD2 for D (5 bases). The CDR3 sequence is 16 residues long. Germline lookup yields CDR1 SGHKS and CDR2 YYEKEE (reference sequence). V lost 4 bases and J 4 bases, leaving 19 bases between the germline ends. CDR3 in amino acids: CASSALPGMVADTQYF. The CDR3 coding sequence is TGTGCCAGCAGCGCCCTCCCGGGGATGGTGGCAGATACGCAGTATTTT.

The chain has TRBV13 and TRBJ1-1, with D unresolved. Germline loops: CDR1 PRHDT, CDR2 FYEKMQ (reference sequence). This CDR3 spans 15 amino acids. Between the trimmed V and J ends, which lost 5 bases and 1 base, there was a span of 14 bases. The CDR3 sequence: CASSPIVAGNTEAFF. The CDR3 nucleotides read TGTGCCAGCAGCCCAATTGTGGCGGGGAACACTGAAGCTTTCTTT.

This sequence joins TRBV25-1 and TRBJ2-1; D gene unclear. The V and J ends lost 3 bases and 5 bases respectively, with 11 bases between them. Germline lookup yields CDR1 MGHDK and CDR2 SYGVNS. CDR3 length: 14 amino acids. CDR3 sequence (DNA): TGTGCCAGCAGTGATACAGCGCCCCACAATGAGCAGTTCTTC. This gives the protein CASSDTAPHNEQFF.

This clone showed up just once. CDR3 region: CASSLTGAYYNEQFF. CDR3 coding DNA: TGTGCCAGCAGTCTGACAGGGGCCTACTACAATGAGCAGTTCTTC. The V call is TRBV6-5, the J call TRBJ2-1, with TRBD1 matching 8 bases. V shed 5 bases, J shed 3 bases, and the junction held 6 bases outside the gene matches. Germline CDR1 and CDR2: MNHEY and SVGAGI. The CDR3 loop spans 15 amino acids.

The rearrangement uses TRBV9 and TRBJ2-2; D not resolved. The V end lost 0 bases, the J end lost 3 bases, and 6 bases lay between the germline ends. Germline CDR1 is SGDLS and CDR2 is YYNGEE. The length of the CDR3 is 14 residues. CDR3 sequence: CASSVDGYTGELFF. Written as DNA, the CDR3 is TGTGCCAGCAGCGTAGACGGTTACACCGGGGAGCTGTTTTTT.

The chain has TRBV5-1 and TRBJ2-3, with 11 bases matching TRBD2. Germline V gene lookup returns CDR1 SGHRS and CDR2 YFSETQ. The CDR3 consists of 16 residues. V lost 3 bases and J lost 2; bases outside the gene matches: 5. The CDR3 DNA reads TGCGCCAGCAGCTCGGGGACTAGCGGATCCACAGATACGCAGTATTTT. This gives the protein CASSSGTSGSTDTQYF.

The chain uses TRBV6-5 and TRBJ1-1; no reliable D call. Germline assignment: CDR1 MNHEY and CDR2 SVGAGI. V was clipped by 0 bases and J by 5 bases, with 10 bases between them. The CDR3 runs 14 residues. The CDR3 protein is CASSYSTPGTEAFF. The CDR3 DNA reads as TGTGCCAGCAGTTACTCTACCCCGGGGACTGAAGCTTTCTTT.

The rearrangement joins TRBV29-1 to TRBJ1-1; D is uncertain. The CDR3 length is 14 residues. Germline CDR1 reads SQVTM; CDR2 reads ANQGSEA. The V end was cut by 2 bases, the J end by 3 bases, with 13 bases between. CDR3 nucleotides: TGCAGCGTTGAATGGTCTCCCGGGGACACTGAAGCTTTCTTT. Translation: CSVEWSPGDTEAFF.

The chain carries TRBV2 and TRBJ1-5; 9 bases are a match to TRBD1. Germline V gives CDR1 SNHLY, CDR2 FYNNEI. The CDR3 is 15 residues long. The V segment lost 6 bases and the J segment 2 bases; nucleotides outside the gene matches: 5. CDR3 in amino acids: CASRGQGFGNQPQHF. The CDR3 coding sequence is TGTGCCAGCAGGGGACAGGGTTTCGGCAATCAGCCCCAGCATTTT.

This chain connects TRBV13 to TRBJ2-1; 11 bases line up with TRBD1. This CDR3 comprises 19 residues. Trimming cost V 1 base and J 8 bases; bases outside gene matches: 16. Germline loops: CDR1 PRHDT, CDR2 FYEKMQ (reference sequence). This CDR3 reads CASSLARAGQGAWEDEQFF. In nucleotides, the CDR3 is TGTGCCAGCAGCTTAGCCCGAGCTGGACAGGGGGCGTGGGAGGATGAGCAGTTCTTC.

The chain has TRBV30 and TRBJ1-5; D is perhaps TRBD1 (5 bases). Trimming took 0 bases from V and 4 from J, leaving 13 bases between them. Germline lookup yields CDR1 GTSNPN and CDR2 SVGIG (reference sequence). The CDR3 consists of 15 residues. CDR3 protein: CAWSVRGLGNQPQHF. The DNA of the CDR3 is TGTGCCTGGAGTGTAAGGGGTCTGGGGAATCAGCCCCAGCATTTT.

V is TRBV27 and J is TRBJ1-2; D is ambiguous. The V and J ends lost 5 bases and 8 bases respectively, with 21 bases between them. Germline V gene sequence: CDR1 MNHEY, CDR2 SMNVEV (reference sequence). The CDR3 loop spans 15 amino acids. CDR3 sequence: CASSASGTLGQGYTF. DNA of the CDR3: TGTGCCAGCAGTGCCTCGGGAACCTTAGGGCAGGGCTACACCTTC.

The rearrangement uses TRBV11-1 and TRBJ2-3; D uncertain. The germline V gene encodes CDR1 SGHAT and CDR2 FQDESV (reference sequence). V was clipped by 4 bases and J by 0 bases, with 11 bases between them. This CDR3 has 15 amino acids. The CDR3 loop reads CASSSREHSTDTQYF. In DNA form, the CDR3 reads TGTGCCAGCAGCTCCCGAGAGCATAGCACAGATACGCAGTATTTT.

DNA of the CDR3: TGTGCCAGCAGCTTAGATCAAGGTGCAACTAATGAAAAACTGTTTTTT. It codes for CASSLDQGATNEKLFF. The chain recombines TRBV11-2 with TRBJ1-4; D remains ambiguous. V lost 0 bases and J lost 0, with 8 bases in between. Germline V lookup: CDR1 SGHAT, CDR2 FQNNGV. CDR3 length: 16 amino acids.

The chain couples TRBV15 to TRBJ1-5; no firm D call. The CDR3 is made up of 15 amino acids. CDR1 LNHNV and CDR2 YYDKDF come from the germline V gene (reference sequence). Between the trimmed V and J ends, which lost 1 base and 5 bases, there was a span of 12 bases. In DNA, the CDR3 is TGTGCCACCAGCAGAGGAAGGGCAGGATATCAGCCCCAGCATTTT. Its translation: CATSRGRAGYQPQHF.

The rearrangement links TRBV15 to TRBJ2-7, with TRBD1 matching over 8 bases. Germline V gene sequence: CDR1 LNHNV, CDR2 YYDKDF (reference sequence). With 6 bases clipped from V and 4 bases from J, the junction kept 5 bases outside the gene matches. This CDR3 contains 13 residues. In DNA, the CDR3 is TGTGCCACCAGTTCAGGGGGCACGTACGAGCAGTACTTC. Amino acid sequence: CATSSGGTYEQYF.

This chain connects TRBV6-1 to TRBJ1-5, with D perhaps matching TRBD1 (5 bases). CDR1 and CDR2 from the germline V gene are MNHNS and SASEGT. This CDR3 contains 12 residues. The ends were cut back, 2 bases at V and 7 bases at J, with 6 bases in the middle. The CDR3, as DNA: TGTGCCAGCAGTGAATGGGACCAGCCCCAGCATTTT. Translation gives CASSEWDQPQHF.

The sample holds a few counts of this clone. V and J are TRBV7-9 and TRBJ1-2, with D perhaps TRBD1 (5 bases). The V end was cut by 1 base, the J end by 8 bases, with 17 bases between. The CDR3 extends over 15 amino acids. Germline CDR1 SEHNR, CDR2 FQNEAQ (reference sequence). CDR3 residues: CASSLEGSGGGGYTF. The CDR3 DNA reads TGTGCCAGCAGCTTAGAGGGGTCCGGGGGTGGCGGCTACACCTTC.

The gene calls are TRBV13 and TRBJ2-1, with 15 positions matching TRBD2. In germline, CDR1 is PRHDT, CDR2 FYEKMQ (reference sequence). J was trimmed by 3 bases and V by 5 bases; bases with no gene match: 11. There are 19 residues in the CDR3. CDR3 DNA: TGTGCCAGCAGCCCAGAGTGGACTAGCGGGAGGGCCGGCTACAATGAGCAGTTCTTC. Its translation is CASSPEWTSGRAGYNEQFF. Variable domain in full (rest from reference TRBV13 and TRBJ2-1): AAGVIQSPRHLIKEKRETATLKCYPIPRHDTVYWYQQGPGQDPQFLISFYEKMQSDKGSIPDRFSAQQFSDYHSELNMSSLELGDSALYFCASSPEWTSGRAGYNEQFFGPGTRLTVL.